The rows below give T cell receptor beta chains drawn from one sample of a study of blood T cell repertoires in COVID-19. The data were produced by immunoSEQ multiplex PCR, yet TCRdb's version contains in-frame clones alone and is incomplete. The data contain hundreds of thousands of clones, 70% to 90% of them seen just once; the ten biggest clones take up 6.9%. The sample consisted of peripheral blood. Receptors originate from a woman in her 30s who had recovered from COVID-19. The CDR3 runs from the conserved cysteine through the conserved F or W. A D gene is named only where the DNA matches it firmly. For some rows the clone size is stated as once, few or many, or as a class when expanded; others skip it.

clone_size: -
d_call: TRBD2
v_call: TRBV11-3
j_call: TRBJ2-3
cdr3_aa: CASSHGVAGGTDTQYF
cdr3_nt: TGTGCCAGCAGCCATGGAGTAGCGGGGGGTACAGATACGCAGTATTTT

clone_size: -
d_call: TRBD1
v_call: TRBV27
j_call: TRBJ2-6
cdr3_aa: CAREDPGQGKTGANVLTF
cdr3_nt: TGTGCCAGGGAGGACCCGGGACAGGGAAAGACTGGGGCCAACGTCCTGACTTTC

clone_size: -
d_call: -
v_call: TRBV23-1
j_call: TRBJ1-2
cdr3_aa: CASSQLQNYGYTF
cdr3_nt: TGCGCCAGCAGTCAGCTACAGAACTATGGCTACACCTTC

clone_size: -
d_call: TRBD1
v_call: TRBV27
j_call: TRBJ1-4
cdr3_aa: CASSRDRAGEKLFF
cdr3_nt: TGTGCCAGCAGTCGGGACAGGGCGGGCGAAAAACTGTTTTTT

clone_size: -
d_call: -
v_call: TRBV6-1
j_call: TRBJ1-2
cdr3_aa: CASSERGAVYGYTF
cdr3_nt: TGTGCCAGCAGTGAACGGGGGGCCGTATATGGCTACACCTTC

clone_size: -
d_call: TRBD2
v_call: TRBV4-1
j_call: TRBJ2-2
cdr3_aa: CASSQGLAGVQTGELFF
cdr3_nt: TGCGCCAGCAGCCAAGGTCTAGCGGGGGTACAAACCGGGGAGCTGTTTTTT

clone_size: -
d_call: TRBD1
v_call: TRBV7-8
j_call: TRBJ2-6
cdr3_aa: CASSRLTGGFGANVLTF
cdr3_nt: TGTGCCAGCAGCCGCTTGACAGGGGGCTTTGGGGCCAACGTCCTGACTTTC

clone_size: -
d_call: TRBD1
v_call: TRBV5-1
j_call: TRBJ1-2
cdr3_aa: CASSLVIQGVYGYTF
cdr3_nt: TGCGCCAGCAGCTTGGTAATCCAGGGGGTTTATGGCTACACCTTC

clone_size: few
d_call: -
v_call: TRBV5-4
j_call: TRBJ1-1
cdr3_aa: CASSLAGKTNTEAFF
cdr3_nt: TGTGCCAGCAGCTTGGCGGGAAAAACGAACACTGAAGCTTTCTTT

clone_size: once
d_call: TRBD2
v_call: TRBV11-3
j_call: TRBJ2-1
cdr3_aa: CASSLGGGHNEQFF
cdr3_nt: TGTGCCAGCAGCTTAGGCGGGGGGCACAATGAGCAGTTCTTC

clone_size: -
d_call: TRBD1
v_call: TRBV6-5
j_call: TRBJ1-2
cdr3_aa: CASTYTGTGSGYTF
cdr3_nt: TGTGCCAGCACCTATACTGGGACAGGGAGCGGCTACACCTTC

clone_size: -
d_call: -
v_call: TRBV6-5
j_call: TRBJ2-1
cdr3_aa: CASSNTGYNEQFF
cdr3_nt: TGTGCCAGCAGTAACACAGGGTACAATGAGCAGTTCTTC

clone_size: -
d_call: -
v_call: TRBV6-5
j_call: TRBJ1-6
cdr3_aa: CASRQSRNSPLHF
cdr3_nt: TGTGCCAGCAGACAGAGCCGGAATTCACCCCTCCACTTT

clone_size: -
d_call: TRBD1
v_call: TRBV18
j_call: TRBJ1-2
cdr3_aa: CASSPGTGRDHTF
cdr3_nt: TGTGCCAGCTCACCCGGGACAGGGAGGGATCACACCTTC

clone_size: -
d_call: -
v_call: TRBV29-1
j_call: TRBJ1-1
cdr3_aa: CSVSKNTEAFF
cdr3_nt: TGCAGCGTTTCTAAGAACACTGAAGCTTTCTTT

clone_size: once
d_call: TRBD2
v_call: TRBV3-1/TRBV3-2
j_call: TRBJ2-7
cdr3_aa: CASSPSRGDEQYF
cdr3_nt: TGTGCCAGCAGCCCGTCGCGGGGGGATGAGCAGTACTTC

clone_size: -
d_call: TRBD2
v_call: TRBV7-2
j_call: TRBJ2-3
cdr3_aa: CASRGLADTQYF
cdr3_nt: TGTGCCAGCAGAGGACTAGCAGATACGCAGTATTTT

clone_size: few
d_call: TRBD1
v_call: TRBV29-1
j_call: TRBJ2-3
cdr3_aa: CSVDGLRQGKTTDTQYF
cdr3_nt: TGCAGCGTTGATGGCCTCAGACAGGGGAAGACCACAGATACGCAGTATTTT

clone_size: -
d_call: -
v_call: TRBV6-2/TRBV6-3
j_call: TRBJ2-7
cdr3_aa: CASSYKAGLVSYEQYF
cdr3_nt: TGTGCCAGCAGTTACAAGGCAGGTCTGGTCTCCTACGAGCAGTACTTC

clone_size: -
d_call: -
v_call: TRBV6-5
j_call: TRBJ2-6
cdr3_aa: CASSRQYSGANVLTF
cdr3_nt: TGTGCCAGCAGCAGACAGTACTCTGGGGCCAACGTCCTGACTTTC

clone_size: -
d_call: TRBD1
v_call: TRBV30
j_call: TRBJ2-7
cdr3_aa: CAWSVTGQGTYEQYF
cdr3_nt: TGTGCCTGGAGTGTCACGGGACAGGGGACCTACGAGCAGTACTTC

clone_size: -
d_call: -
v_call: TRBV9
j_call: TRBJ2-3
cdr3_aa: CASSLTGTDTQYF
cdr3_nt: TGTGCCAGCAGCCTAACAGGGACAGATACGCAGTATTTT

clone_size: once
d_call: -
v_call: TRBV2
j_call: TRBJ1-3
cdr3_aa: CASNPTGSGNTIYF
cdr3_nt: TGTGCCAGCAATCCGACAGGTTCTGGAAACACCATATATTTT

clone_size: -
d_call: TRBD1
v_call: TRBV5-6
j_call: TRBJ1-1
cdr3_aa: CASSLFGGQGRMNTEAFF
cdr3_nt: TGTGCCAGCAGCTTGTTCGGCGGACAGGGAAGGATGAACACTGAAGCTTTCTTT

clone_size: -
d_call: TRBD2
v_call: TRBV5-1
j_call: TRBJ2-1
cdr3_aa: CASSLPGTSVYNEQFF
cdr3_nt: TGCGCCAGCAGCTTGCCTGGGACTAGCGTCTACAATGAGCAGTTCTTC

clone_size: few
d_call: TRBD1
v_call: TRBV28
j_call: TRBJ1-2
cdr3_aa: CASAEGGTFMANYGYTF
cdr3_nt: TGTGCCAGTGCTGAAGGGGGCACCTTCATGGCTAACTATGGCTACACCTTC

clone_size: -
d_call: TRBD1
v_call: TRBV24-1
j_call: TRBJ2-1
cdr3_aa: CATSDREGQTVGEQFF
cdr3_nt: TGTGCCACCAGTGATAGAGAGGGACAGACCGTTGGCGAGCAGTTCTTC

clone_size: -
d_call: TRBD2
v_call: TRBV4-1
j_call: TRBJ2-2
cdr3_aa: CASSQGVTGGVNTGELFF
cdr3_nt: TGCGCCAGCAGCCAAGGGGTGACGGGGGGAGTTAACACCGGGGAGCTGTTTTTT

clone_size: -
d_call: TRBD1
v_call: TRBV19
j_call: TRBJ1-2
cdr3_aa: CASSRPGQGYGYTF
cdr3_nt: TGTGCCAGTAGTCGACCGGGACAGGGATATGGCTACACCTTC

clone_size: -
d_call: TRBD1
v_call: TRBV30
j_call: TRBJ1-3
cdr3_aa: CAWSKLTGGNSGNTIYF
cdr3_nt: TGTGCCTGGAGTAAATTAACAGGGGGTAACTCTGGAAACACCATATATTTT

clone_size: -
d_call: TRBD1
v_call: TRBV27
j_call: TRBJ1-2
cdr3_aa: CASGDRGTYGYTF
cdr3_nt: TGTGCCAGCGGGGACAGGGGGACGTATGGCTACACCTTC

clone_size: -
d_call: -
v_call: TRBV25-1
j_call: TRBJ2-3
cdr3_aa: CASSEYGRQGSFTDTQYF
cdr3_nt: TGTGCCAGCAGTGAATATGGGCGTCAGGGGTCGTTCACAGATACGCAGTATTTT

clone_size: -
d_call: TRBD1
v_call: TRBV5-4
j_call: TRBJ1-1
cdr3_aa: CASSHDRGYTEAFF
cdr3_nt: TGTGCCAGCAGCCATGACAGGGGTTACACTGAAGCTTTCTTT

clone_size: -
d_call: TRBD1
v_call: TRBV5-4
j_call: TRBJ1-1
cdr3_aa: CASSLNRGPMDTEAFF
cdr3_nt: TGTGCCAGCAGCTTAAACAGGGGCCCCATGGACACTGAAGCTTTCTTT

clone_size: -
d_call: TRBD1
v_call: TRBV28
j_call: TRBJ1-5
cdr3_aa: CASRPDGQAGKSNQPQHF
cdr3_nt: TGTGCCAGCAGGCCAGATGGACAGGCGGGAAAGAGCAATCAGCCCCAGCATTTT

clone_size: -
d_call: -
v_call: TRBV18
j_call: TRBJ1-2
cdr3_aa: CASSTLGTSYGYTF
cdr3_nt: TGTGCCAGCTCAACCCTAGGAACATCGTATGGCTACACCTTC

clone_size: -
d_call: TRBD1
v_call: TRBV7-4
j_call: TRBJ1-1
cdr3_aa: CASSLADRGPTEAFF
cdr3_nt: TGTGCCAGCAGCTTAGCCGACAGGGGGCCTACTGAAGCTTTCTTT

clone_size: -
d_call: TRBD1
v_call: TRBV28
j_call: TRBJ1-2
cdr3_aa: CASGTGGVRGYTF
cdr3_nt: TGTGCCAGCGGGACAGGAGGGGTTCGTGGCTACACCTTC

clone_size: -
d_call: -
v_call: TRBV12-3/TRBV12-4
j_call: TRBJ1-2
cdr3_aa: CASSPGGGGGYTF
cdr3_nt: TGTGCCAGCAGTCCGGGGGGCGGTGGTGGCTACACCTTC

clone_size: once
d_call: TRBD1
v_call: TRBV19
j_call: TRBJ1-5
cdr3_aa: CASSPDGRGYQPQHF
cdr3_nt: TGTGCCAGTAGCCCAGACGGCAGGGGGTATCAGCCCCAGCATTTT

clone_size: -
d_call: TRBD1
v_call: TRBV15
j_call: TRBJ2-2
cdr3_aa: CATSRERPTGAGNTGELFF
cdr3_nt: TGTGCCACCAGCAGAGAGAGACCCACAGGGGCGGGGAACACCGGGGAGCTGTTTTTT

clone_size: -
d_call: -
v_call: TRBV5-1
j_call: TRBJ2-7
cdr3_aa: CASSPLDRFSYEQYF
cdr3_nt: TGCGCCAGCAGCCCCCTGGACAGATTCTCCTACGAGCAGTACTTC

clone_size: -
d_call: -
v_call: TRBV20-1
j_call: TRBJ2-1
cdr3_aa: CSASLANEQFF
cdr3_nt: TGCAGTGCTTCACTAGCTAATGAGCAGTTCTTC

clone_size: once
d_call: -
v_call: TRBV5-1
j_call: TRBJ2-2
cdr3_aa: CASSPARDSTNGELFF
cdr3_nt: TGCGCCAGCAGCCCGGCCCGGGACTCTACCAATGGGGAGCTGTTTTTT

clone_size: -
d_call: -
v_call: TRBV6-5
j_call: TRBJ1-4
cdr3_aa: CASSYSGSGLNEKLFF
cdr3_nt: TGTGCCAGCAGTTACTCAGGTAGTGGACTAAATGAAAAACTGTTTTTT

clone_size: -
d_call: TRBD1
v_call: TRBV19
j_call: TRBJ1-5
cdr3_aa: CASRRQGGQPQHF
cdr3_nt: TGTGCCAGTCGGAGACAGGGGGGACAGCCCCAGCATTTT

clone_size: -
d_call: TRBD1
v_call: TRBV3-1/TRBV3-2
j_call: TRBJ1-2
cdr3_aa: CASSQFGADRRGYTF
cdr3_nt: TGTGCCAGCAGCCAATTTGGGGCGGACAGGCGGGGCTACACCTTC

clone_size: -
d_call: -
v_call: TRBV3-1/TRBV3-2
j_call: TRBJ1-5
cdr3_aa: CASSQVYGTNQPQHF
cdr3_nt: TGTGCCAGCAGCCAAGTCTACGGTACCAATCAGCCCCAGCATTTT

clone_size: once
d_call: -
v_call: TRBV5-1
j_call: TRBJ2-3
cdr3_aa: CASSWGADTQYF
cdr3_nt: TGCGCCAGCAGCTGGGGGGCAGATACGCAGTATTTT

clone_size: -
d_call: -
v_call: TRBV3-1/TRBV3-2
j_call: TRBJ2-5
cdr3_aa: CASSQERGGETQYF
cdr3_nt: TGTGCCAGCAGCCAAGAGAGGGGAGGAGAGACCCAGTACTTC

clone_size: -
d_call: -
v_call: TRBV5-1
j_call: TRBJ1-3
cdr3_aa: CASSLDRAGNTIYF
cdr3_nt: TGCGCCAGCAGCTTGGACAGGGCTGGAAACACCATATATTTT

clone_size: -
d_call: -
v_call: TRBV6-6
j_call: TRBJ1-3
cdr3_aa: CASSYSYSGQDTIYF
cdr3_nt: TGTGCCAGCAGTTACTCGTACAGTGGGCAGGACACCATATATTTT

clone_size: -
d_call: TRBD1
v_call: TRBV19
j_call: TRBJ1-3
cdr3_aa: CASSMNTGTGGNTIYF
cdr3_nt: TGTGCCAGTAGTATGAATACCGGGACAGGCGGAAACACCATATATTTT

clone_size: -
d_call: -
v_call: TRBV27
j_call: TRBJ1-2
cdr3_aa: CASSSRGLGYGYTF
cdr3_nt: TGTGCCAGCAGTTCGCGGGGGTTGGGCTATGGCTACACCTTC

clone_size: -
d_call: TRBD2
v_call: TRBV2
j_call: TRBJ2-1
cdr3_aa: CASSGRGGAYNEQFF
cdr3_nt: TGTGCCAGCAGTGGTCGCGGGGGTGCCTACAATGAGCAGTTCTTC

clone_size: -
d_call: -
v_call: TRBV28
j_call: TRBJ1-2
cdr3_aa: CASSRGGYTF
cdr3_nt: TGTGCCAGCAGCCGCGGGGGCTACACCTTC

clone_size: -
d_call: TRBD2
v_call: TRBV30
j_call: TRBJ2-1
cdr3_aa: CAWTKGGGSNEQFF
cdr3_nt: TGTGCCTGGACCAAGGGCGGGGGGTCGAATGAGCAGTTCTTC

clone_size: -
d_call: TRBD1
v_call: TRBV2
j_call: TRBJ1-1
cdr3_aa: CASRGQGLVRNTEAFF
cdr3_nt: TGTGCCAGCAGGGGACAGGGGCTCGTCAGGAACACTGAAGCTTTCTTT